The present T cell receptor (beta chain) was sequenced within a study of T cells expressing NK-cell markers. As for the study in general: Beta-chain profiling covered CD3+CD56+NKG2C+, CD3+CD56+NKG2C- and CD3+CD56-NKG2C+ sorted subsets. Seven HCMV-seropositive donors and one seronegative donor made up the eight sequenced donors.

The study, taken as a whole, reports: For four donors, these clonotypes were likewise the leading ones in the CD3+CD56-NKG2C+ fraction.

Synthesis of TCR beta cDNA relied on 5'RACE template switching carrying UMIs. From the 5' RACE reads, TCRdb lists one entry per CDR3 protein and no DNA. This table holds a few hundred thousand distinct CDR3 sequences. Points on this clonotype: Its target is unknown.

The CDR3 runs 16 residues. From germline, CDR1 is DFQATT and CDR2 SNEGSKA (reference sequence). The V call is TRBV20-1, the J call TRBJ2-7; as DNA is missing, the TRBD2 call by TCRdb cannot be tested. Source material: blood T cells: a sorted CD56 or NKG2C T cell subset, CD4+ or CD8+ T cells, or bulk PBMC T cells (not recorded which). The TCR was taken from a woman in her fifties or sixties in good health. This CDR3 is CSATGTSGRAVYEQYF.